Listed below are T cell receptor beta chains from one sample, sequenced in a study of shared clonotypes between healthy human individuals. Sequenced by immunoSEQ multiplex PCR; TCRdb stores in-frame clones only, minus some. Of fewer than 3 million clones listed, 80% to 95% were seen once; the top ten hold around 0.38%. The sequencing input was naive CD4+ T cells from PBMCs. The receptors shown here come from a man in his late teens or twenties in good health. Some clones in this sample may be carry-over from other donors' samples. Each CDR3 is given with its conserved first and last residue. D genes are given only for firm matches. Rows may omit the clone size; those that give it use once, few, many or a size class.

14 TRBJ2-5 . TRBV11-2 . TGTGCCAGCAGCTTAAGGGGTCGGGGCGAGACCCAGTACTTC CASSLRGRGETQYF
16 TRBJ2-1 . TRBV5-1 . TGCGCCAGCAGCCAGGAAGGGAGGCCGACCTACAATGAGCAGTTCTTC CASSQEGRPTYNEQFF
14 TRBJ2-7 . TRBV6-5 . TGTGCCAGCAGTTACTCGGGCACCACCTACGAGCAGTACTTC CASSYSGTTYEQYF
15 TRBJ1-1 . TRBV2 once TGTGCCAGCAGTGAAAGTGGTGGGGGTTACACTGAAGCTTTCTTT CASSESGGGYTEAFF
14 TRBJ2-1 TRBD2 TRBV5-6 . TGTGCCAGCAGTTCAGCGGGAGCCTACAATGAGCAGTTCTTC CASSSAGAYNEQFF
15 TRBJ1-5 . TRBV7-8 once TGTGCCAGCAGCTTAGAGTCGGGGCTCGGTCAGCCCCAGCATTTT CASSLESGLGQPQHF
15 TRBJ1-1 . TRBV9 . TGTGCCAGCAGCGTAGCGGGCGGAATGAACACTGAAGCTTTCTTT CASSVAGGMNTEAFF
17 TRBJ2-1 . TRBV6-1 . TGTGCCAGCAGTGAAGTGGGGGGGCTTAGGTCCTACAATGAGCAGTTCTTC CASSEVGGLRSYNEQFF
14 TRBJ2-1 . TRBV11-3 . TGTGCCAGCAGCCATATGGGGGCCTCCAATGAGCAGTTCTTC CASSHMGASNEQFF
16 TRBJ1-4 TRBD1 TRBV5-1 . TGCGCCAGCAGCCCCGACAGGGGGGTTGGGAATGAAAAACTGTTTTTT CASSPDRGVGNEKLFF
17 TRBJ2-2 TRBD2 TRBV28 . TGTGCCAGCATCAACCCCCCCGGGAGGGCCTTTACCGGGGAGCTGTTTTTT CASINPPGRAFTGELFF
15 TRBJ2-7 . TRBV6-1 . TGTGCCAGCAGTGACATAGGAACAGGCACCTACGAGCAGTACTTC CASSDIGTGTYEQYF
15 TRBJ1-4 . TRBV6-5 once TGTGCCAGCAGTCCCCGACGGACAAGTAATGAAAAACTGTTTTTT CASSPRRTSNEKLFF
13 TRBJ2-1 TRBD1 TRBV11-3 . TGTGCCAGCAGCGGACAGGCCTACAATGAGCAGTTCTTC CASSGQAYNEQFF
15 TRBJ2-3 TRBD2 TRBV6-5 . TGTGCCAGCAGCCCCACTAGCGCAATCACAGATACGCAGTATTTT CASSPTSAITDTQYF
17 TRBJ1-1 TRBD1 TRBV7-2 . TGTGCCAGCAGCCACAGGACAGGGGGCGCGGAGGGCACTGAAGCTTTCTTT CASSHRTGGAEGTEAFF
15 TRBJ2-7 TRBD1 TRBV6-6 once TGTGCCAGCACTAACAGGGGTGTTGGCTCCTACGAGCAGTACTTC CASTNRGVGSYEQYF
16 TRBJ2-3 TRBD1 TRBV5-4 . TGTGCCAGCAGCAGATTATTACAGGGGGCAACAGATACGCAGTATTTT CASSRLLQGATDTQYF
15 TRBJ2-7 TRBD2 TRBV4-2 . TGTGCCAGCAGCCAAGGCGGGAGGGCCCTCGACGAGCAGTACTTC CASSQGGRALDEQYF
14 TRBJ2-1 . TRBV14 . TGTGCCAGCAGCCAGGGACTCCGGAGGGGTGAGCAGTTCTTC CASSQGLRRGEQFF
12 TRBJ1-4 . TRBV28 . TGTGCCAGCAGTTTGCGCGGTGAAAAACTGTTTTTT CASSLRGEKLFF
14 TRBJ2-5 TRBD2 TRBV28 . TGTGCCAGCAGTTTAACGGGAGGCGGGGAGACCCAGTACTTC CASSLTGGGETQYF
14 TRBJ1-2 TRBD1 TRBV28 . TGTGCCAGCAGCGACAGGGCTACTAACTATGGCTACACCTTC CASSDRATNYGYTF
14 TRBJ2-3 . TRBV6-5 . TGTGCCAGCAGTTACCGGGGCTACACAGATACGCAGTATTTT CASSYRGYTDTQYF
12 TRBJ1-5 . TRBV19 . TGTGCCAGTAGTATCCCACAGCGCGCCCAGCATTTT CASSIPQRAQHF
13 TRBJ1-1 . TRBV10-1 . TGCGCCAGCAGTGAGATCCTGGGCACTGAAGCTTTCTTT CASSEILGTEAFF
14 TRBJ2-3 TRBD2 TRBV27 . TGTGCCACCACACTAGCGTCGCTCACAGATACGCAGTATTTT CATTLASLTDTQYF
14 TRBJ1-2 . TRBV6-1 . TGTGCCAGCAGAGTTTCCGGGCGGAACTATGGCTACACCTTC CASRVSGRNYGYTF
17 TRBJ2-2 . TRBV28 . TGTGCCAGCAGTTTGGCAAGTATACTAGCGAACACCGGGGAGCTGTTTTTT CASSLASILANTGELFF
16 TRBJ2-1 . TRBV27 . TGTGCCAGCAGTTTATCGCCGGGTGCGGTCTACAATGAGCAGTTCTTC CASSLSPGAVYNEQFF
14 TRBJ1-1 TRBD1 TRBV5-1 . TGCGCCAGCAGCTTGGGGGACAGGGGGCAAGAAGCTTTCTTT CASSLGDRGQEAFF
13 TRBJ1-2 . TRBV28 . TGTGCCAGCAGTTCCCCAGGATCCTATGGCTACACCTTC CASSSPGSYGYTF
12 TRBJ2-3 . TRBV2 . TGTGCCAGCAGCGAAGCCGGGACAAGGCAACATTTT CASSEAGTRQHF
14 TRBJ2-2 TRBD2 TRBV6-5 . TGTGCCAGCAGTTACGGGACTAGCTTAGGGGAGCTGTTTTTT CASSYGTSLGELFF
15 TRBJ1-4 TRBD1 TRBV28 . TGTGCCAGCAGTTTACGGGGAAACAGGGGCGAAAAACTGTTTTTT CASSLRGNRGEKLFF
14 TRBJ1-1 . TRBV10-1 . TGCGCCAGCAGGCCTGACGGGGCTAACACTGAAGCTTTCTTT CASRPDGANTEAFF
14 TRBJ2-7 TRBD1 TRBV30 . TGTGCCTGGAGTCGACAGGGGGCTATCTACGAGCAGTACTTC CAWSRQGAIYEQYF
14 TRBJ1-4 TRBD1 TRBV6-5 . TGTGCCAGCAGCGCAGACAGGGGGGGGGAAAAACTGTTTTTT CASSADRGGEKLFF
16 TRBJ1-4 . TRBV11-2 . TGTGCCAGCAGCCCAGGGACTTTTGCAACTAATGAAAAACTGTTTTTT CASSPGTFATNEKLFF
18 TRBJ2-1 TRBD2 TRBV28 . TGTGCCAGCAGTCCGCCCCTCCGACTTTTAGCGGGTTACAATGAGCAGTTCTTC CASSPPLRLLAGYNEQFF
15 TRBJ2-1 . TRBV4-2 . TGTGCCAGCAGCCAAGCGACTAGGTCCTACAATGAGCAGTTCTTC CASSQATRSYNEQFF
14 TRBJ1-2 . TRBV5-1 few TGCGCCAGCAGCTTGGTGGGGCGGGACTATGGCTACACCTTC CASSLVGRDYGYTF
16 TRBJ1-5 . TRBV21-1 . TGTGCCAGCAGCAAAGCGCTTTTTGGAGGTAATCAGCCCCAGCATTTT CASSKALFGGNQPQHF
16 TRBJ2-5 . TRBV9 . TGTGCCAGCAGCCGGTCGGGACTTGTGGGGTCAGAGACCCAGTACTTC CASSRSGLVGSETQYF
15 TRBJ2-1 TRBD2 TRBV2 . TGTGCCAGCAGTGAATCGGGAGGCTCGTACAATGAGCAGTTCTTC CASSESGGSYNEQFF